Sequencing of this TCR beta chain was carried out in a study of control samples from healthy donors and cancer patients. The germline V gene has CDR1 SNHLY and CDR2 FYNNEI. Trimming removed 6 bases from V and 5 bases from J; junction bases left unmatched: 22. This CDR3 contains 20 residues. Assay: immunoSEQ multiplex PCR; the TCRdb copy retains only in-frame clones and omits some. The sample includes more than 150,000 clones, around 90% seen only once; the top ten take 0.68%. This chain uses TRBV2 with TRBJ2-7, with 13 bases aligning to TRBD2. The source material was blood. The source of this sequence is a woman aged 25-40 years in good health. The CDR3 loop reads CASRYVGRTSGRGSLDEQYF. The CDR3 bases are TGTGCCAGCAGATACGTTGGGAGGACTAGCGGGAGAGGGAGCCTCGACGAGCAGTACTTC.